These 14 T cell receptor beta chains came from one sample sequenced in a study of CD8+ T cells in alopecia areata. Extracted RNA was reverse transcribed into cDNA, the sequencing template. Generated by immunoSEQ multiplex PCR, the TCRdb table keeps only in-frame clones and is missing some. The sample consists of tens of thousands of clones, around two thirds of them appearing once. The sequenced sample consisted of NKG2D-high CD8+ T cells sorted from blood. The receptor source for this set is a human donor with alopecia areata.

This clone was observed once. V is TRBV27 and J is TRBJ2-7; D might be TRBD1 or TRBD2, each matching 6 bases. The germline gives CDR1 MNHEY, CDR2 SMNVEV (reference sequence). Trimming shortened V by 1 base and J by 0 bases, and 13 bases separated the two germline ends. This CDR3 comprises 16 residues. The CDR3 sequence is CASSLFGGLSSYEQYF. Written as DNA, the CDR3 is TGTGCCAGCAGTTTATTCGGGGGCCTAAGCTCCTACGAGCAGTACTTC.

This chain connects TRBV7-9 to TRBJ1-5, with D possibly TRBD1 on 5 matching bases. Per the germline V gene, CDR1 is SEHNR and CDR2 is FQNEAQ (reference sequence). Deletions cut 6 bases from V and 5 bases from J, with 14 bases between. This CDR3 is built from 14 residues. CDR3 bases: TGTGCCAGCAGTTTCCCCCAAGGGGATCAGCCCCAGCATTTT. It is translated as CASSFPQGDQPQHF.

This clone has only a few counts. This rearrangement joins TRBV28 to TRBJ2-7; 7 bases agree with TRBD1. The trim removed 3 bases at V and 2 bases at J, leaving 7 bases unmatched. The germline V gene has CDR1 MDHEN and CDR2 SYDVKM. The CDR3 has 15 residues. The CDR3 spells CASSFGTGDAYEQYF. DNA of the CDR3: TGTGCCAGCAGTTTCGGTACAGGGGACGCCTACGAGCAGTACTTC.

V and J are TRBV28 and TRBJ2-1; D may be TRBD1 (5 bases). This CDR3 contains 15 residues. Trimming left V 4 bases short and J 0 bases short, with 10 bases between. Germline V CDR1 and CDR2: MDHEN, SYDVKM. The CDR3, as DNA: TGTGCCAGCAGTTCGGACATTAGCTCCTACAATGAGCAGTTCTTC. It translates to CASSSDISSYNEQFF.

This clone was seen only a few times. The rearrangement joins TRBV29-1 to TRBJ2-7; TRBD1 agrees at 11 bases. The ends lost 3 bases at V and 2 bases at J; junction bases unmatched: 6. The length of the CDR3 is 15 residues. CDR1 is SQVTM, CDR2 ANQGSEA, per germline. For the CDR3, the DNA is TGCAGCGTTGAGGGGACAGGGGGGATCCCCTACGAGCAGTACTTC. Amino acids: CSVEGTGGIPYEQYF.

The V gene is TRBV13, the J gene TRBJ1-1; 8 positions agree with TRBD1. The CDR3 spans 13 residues. In germline, CDR1 is PRHDT, CDR2 FYEKMQ (reference sequence). V was pared by 5 bases and J by 4 bases, with 3 bases of the junction left unmatched. This CDR3 reads CASSEGQVTEAFF. The CDR3 DNA sequence: TGTGCCAGCAGCGAGGGACAGGTCACTGAAGCTTTCTTT.

This clone was recorded a few times. The gene calls are TRBV6-5 and TRBJ2-4, with D tentatively TRBD1 (6 bases). The CDR3 is made up of 14 amino acids. Trimming cost V 5 bases and J 7 bases, with 15 bases left between them. Germline CDR1 MNHEY, CDR2 SVGAGI. CDR3 region: CASSPNTGINIQYF. CDR3 coding DNA: TGTGCCAGCAGTCCCAACACAGGGATCAACATTCAGTACTTC.

This clone occurred a few times. The genes are TRBV28 and TRBJ2-6, with a weak D call TRBD2 (5 bases). This CDR3 has 15 amino acids. V lost 3 bases and J lost 2, with 8 bases in between. Per germline, CDR1 MDHEN and CDR2 SYDVKM. The CDR3 DNA is TGTGCCAGCAGTTTCGGGGTCGCTGGGGCCAACGTCCTGACTTTC. It specifies CASSFGVAGANVLTF.

This clone is labeled medium-sized (0.01 to 0.1%). The CDR3 DNA follows: TGTGCCAGCGTGCAGGGAAGTAATGAGCAGTTCTTC. Translated, it gives CASVQGSNEQFF. This chain uses TRBV7-9 with TRBJ2-1; weak D call: TRBD1 (5 bases). The CDR3 sequence is 12 residues long. The germline V gene has CDR1 SEHNR and CDR2 FQNEAQ (reference sequence). Trimming took 8 bases from V and 7 from J, leaving 12 bases between them.

The CDR3 DNA is TGCGCCAGCAGCCTGACTAGCGGGAGTATGTACGAGCAGTACTTC. Residues: CASSLTSGSMYEQYF. The gene calls are TRBV5-1 and TRBJ2-7; TRBD2 matches 12 bases. The CDR3 has 15 residues. CDR1 SGHRS and CDR2 YFSETQ come from the germline V gene. V lost 4 bases, J lost 4 bases, and 6 bases stayed unmatched.

This sequence joins TRBV4-1 and TRBJ2-3, with D maybe TRBD1 (5 bases). Deletions cut 1 base from V and 5 bases from J, with 16 bases between. Germline V lookup: CDR1 MGHRA, CDR2 YSYEKL. The CDR3 has 16 amino acids. CDR3 sequence (DNA): TGCGCCAGCAGCCAAGGGATCCAGGGTGTGGGAGATACGCAGTATTTT. This encodes CASSQGIQGVGDTQYF.

This chain connects TRBV27 to TRBJ2-7, with D possibly being TRBD1 (6 bases). This CDR3 is 14 amino acids long. The V gene lost 8 bases and the J gene lost 7 bases, with 21 bases spanning the gap. The germline CDR1 and CDR2 sequences are MNHEY and SMNVEV (reference sequence). The CDR3 region has the DNA TGTGCCAGCGCGATTGGGCCAGGGGCTAGTGAGCAGTACTTC. It translates to CASAIGPGASEQYF.

A single count supports this clone. This chain connects TRBV7-9 to TRBJ2-7; 10 bases are shared with TRBD2. Germline values: CDR1 SEHNR, CDR2 FQNEAQ (reference sequence). The CDR3 totals 17 residues. After removal of 1 base from V and 1 base from J, the junction contained 7 bases not matched to a gene. Here the CDR3 DNA reads TGTGCCAGCAGCTTAGAGGCTAGCGGGGGCAGGTCCTACGAGCAGTACTTC. The encoded protein is CASSLEASGGRSYEQYF.

On this clone itself: Additional DNA sequences in this sample encode the identical CDR3. The chain couples TRBV27 to TRBJ2-1; D unresolved. Per germline, CDR1 MNHEY and CDR2 SMNVEV (reference sequence). V was shortened by 2 bases and J by 4 bases, with 6 bases between the two germline ends. This CDR3 spans 13 amino acids. The CDR3 reads CASSLDHYNEQFF. CDR3 sequence (DNA): TGTGCCAGCAGTTTAGACCATTACAATGAGCAGTTCTTC.